Below, 32 T cell receptor beta chains from the same sample are listed, as sequenced in a study of CD8 T cells in Susac syndrome. Reverse transcription of roughly 0.5 to 1 ug RNA used random hexamers. Using its own MiXCR run on the immunoSEQ multiplex PCR reads, TCRdb lists one record per CDR3 protein. The profile shows about 240,000 distinct CDR3 sequences, about 96% of them singletons. Source material: CD4+ T cells from PBMCs. The receptors here all came from a human donor with Susac syndrome.

This chain uses TRBV3-1 with TRBJ2-1, with 10 nucleotides matching TRBD2. CDR1 is LGHDT and CDR2 is YNNKEL in the germline V gene (reference sequence). J was trimmed by 8 bases and V by 6 bases; bases with no gene match: 10. This CDR3 is 15 amino acids long. CDR3 region: CASRLTGTSAHEQFF. CDR3 coding DNA: TGTGCCAGCAGACTAACCGGGACTAGCGCCCATGAGCAGTTCTTC.

The chain uses TRBV7-3 and TRBJ1-1; D uncertain. The V gene's germline CDR1 is SGHTA and CDR2 FQGTGA. The V and J ends lost 5 bases and 4 bases respectively, with 11 bases between them. The CDR3 contains 13 residues. DNA for the CDR3: TGTGCCAGCAGCGTAAACAAGGGCACTGAAGCTTTCTTT. This codes for CASSVNKGTEAFF.

The V and J genes are TRBV9 and TRBJ2-4; 7 nucleotides line up with TRBD2. The CDR3 contains 16 residues. Germline-derived CDR1 and CDR2 are SGDLS and YYNGEE. V shed 0 bases, J shed 9 bases, and the junction held 12 bases outside the gene matches. As DNA, the CDR3 is TGTGCCAGCAGCGTAGGGGCTAGCGGCTCGGTGAGCATTCAGTACTTC. Its protein is CASSVGASGSVSIQYF.

The chain uses TRBV4-1 and TRBJ1-2; D not certain. Germline CDR1 MGHRA, CDR2 YSYEKL. V gave up 4 bases and J gave up 8 bases, with 17 bases separating them. The CDR3 loop spans 14 amino acids. In nucleotides, the CDR3 is TGCGCCAGCAGCCCAGCCATCGGGGTCAGCGGCTACACCTTC. This sequence encodes CASSPAIGVSGYTF.

The V and J genes are TRBV12-3 or TRBV12-4 and TRBJ2-7, with 8 bases fitting TRBD1. V was pared by 7 bases and J by 7 bases, with 12 bases of the junction left unmatched. The CDR3 length is 14 residues. CDR3 region: CASTSGTGVREQYF. DNA of the CDR3: TGTGCCAGCACCTCCGGGACAGGAGTGCGAGAGCAGTACTTC.

The chain links TRBV29-1 to TRBJ1-1; D is unresolved. V shed 1 base and J shed 4 bases, with 7 bases lying between them. This CDR3 region has 12 residues. Germline V gene sequence: CDR1 SQVTM, CDR2 ANQGSEA. The CDR3 spells CSVEARGTEAFF. The CDR3 DNA reads as TGCAGCGTTGAAGCGCGGGGCACTGAAGCTTTCTTT.

A word on this clonotype: A read error may account for a junction end that differs from germline. The V gene is TRBV4-1, the J gene TRBJ1-2, with D tentatively TRBD1 (6 bases). Germline CDR1 and CDR2: MGHRA and YSYEKL. This CDR3 is 17 amino acids long. Here the CDR3 DNA reads TGCGCCAGCAGCCAAGTGATACCTCAAATCGGACAGCCCATCCACCAATTC. Protein: CASSQVIPQIGQPIHQF.

This clonotype was found once. The gene calls are TRBV5-1 and TRBJ2-7, with D possibly matching TRBD2 (5 bases). CDR3 length: 13 residues. From germline, CDR1 is SGHRS and CDR2 YFSETQ. The germline V and J ends were trimmed by 5 bases and 0 bases, with 9 bases remaining between them. CDR3 nucleotides: TGCGCCAGCAGAAAGGAGGACTCCTACGAGCAGTACTTC. This gives the protein CASRKEDSYEQYF.

V is TRBV20-1 and J is TRBJ1-2; D gene uncertain. The length of the CDR3 is 13 residues. From germline, CDR1 is DFQATT and CDR2 SNEGSKA (reference sequence). V was cut by 1 base and J by 1 base, with 7 bases left in between. This CDR3 reads CSARVRNNYGYTF. CDR3 in DNA: TGCAGTGCTAGAGTGAGGAATAACTATGGCTACACCTTC.

The chain is built from TRBV18 and TRBJ2-7, with D unclear. The germline V gene has CDR1 KGHSH and CDR2 LQKENI. Trimming pared 8 bases from V and 9 bases from J, leaving 14 bases between. This CDR3 comprises 11 residues. This CDR3 reads CASRVGPWQYF. The CDR3 nucleotides read TGTGCCAGCAGGGTTGGGCCATGGCAGTACTTC.

A single count supports this clonotype. This rearrangement joins TRBV5-1 to TRBJ2-5, with TRBD2 matching over 10 bases. Trimming at V came to 1 base and at J to 5 bases, leaving 5 bases not matched to a gene. The CDR3 consists of 15 residues. Germline V gene data show CDR1 as SGHRS and CDR2 as YFSETQ. The DNA for the CDR3 is TGCGCCAGCAGCTTGATTGGGACTAGCGAGGAGACCCAGTACTTC. Its protein product is CASSLIGTSEETQYF.

CDR3 region: CASSPAVELNTEAFF. CDR3 in DNA: TGTGCCAGCAGCCCGGCCGTAGAATTGAACACTGAAGCTTTCTTT. The V call is TRBV4-2, the J call TRBJ1-1; no clear D gene. Germline values: CDR1 LGHNA, CDR2 YNFKEQ. This CDR3 is built from 15 residues. Trimming removed 4 bases at V and 0 bases at J, with 12 bases between.

V and J are TRBV28 and TRBJ2-2; possible D gene TRBD2, 7 bases. The germline V gene has CDR1 MDHEN and CDR2 SYDVKM. The CDR3 loop spans 15 amino acids. Trimming stripped 7 bases from V and 4 bases from J, with 16 bases between. CDR3 nucleotides: TGTGCCAGCATCCCCGGGGGGCCGGGCACCGGGGAGCTGTTTTTT. This codes for CASIPGGPGTGELFF.

The chain joins TRBV24-1 to TRBJ2-5; possible D gene TRBD1, 6 bases. CDR1 is KGHDR, CDR2 SFDVKD, per germline. The CDR3 extends over 13 amino acids. The V end lost 5 bases, the J end lost 2 bases, and 8 bases lay between the germline ends. CDR3 amino acids: CATSVQGQETQYF. The CDR3 DNA reads TGTGCCACCAGTGTACAGGGACAAGAGACCCAGTACTTC.

The rearrangement uses TRBV3-1 and TRBJ2-1, with D tentatively TRBD2 (6 bases). V was shortened by 1 base and J by 2 bases, with 9 bases between the two germline ends. The CDR3 is made up of 15 amino acids. CDR1 and CDR2 from the germline V gene are LGHDT and YNNKEL (reference sequence). The CDR3 sequence is CASSQGGNAYNEQFF. The CDR3 nucleotides read TGTGCCAGCAGCCAAGGCGGGAATGCCTACAATGAGCAGTTCTTC.

With regard to this clonotype: Relative to the germline gene, one junction end is altered; a read error may explain this. The rearrangement joins TRBV29-1 to TRBJ1-1, with D possibly TRBD1 on 5 matching bases. CDR1 is SQVTM and CDR2 is ANQGSEA in the germline V gene. The CDR3 sequence is 14 residues long. The CDR3 DNA reads TGCAGCGCCGAGCCCGGGACCCCGAACGCTGAAGCTTTCTTT. Encoded protein: CSAEPGTPNAEAFF. The full variable domain, rest sourced from reference TRBV29-1 and TRBJ1-1, is SAVISQKPSRDICQRGTSLTIQCQVDSQVTMMFWYRQQPGQSLTLIATANQGSEATYESGFVIDKFPISRPNLTFSTLTVSNMSPEDSSIYLCSAEPGTPNAEAFFGQGTRLTVV.

CDR3 protein: CASSVRIGLAGEPEQFF. Here the CDR3 DNA reads TGTGCCAGCAGTGTAAGGATTGGGCTAGCGGGAGAACCTGAGCAGTTCTTC. The rearrangement joins TRBV12-3 or TRBV12-4 to TRBJ2-1; 10 positions agree with TRBD2. The CDR3 spans 17 residues. The J segment lost 9 bases and the V segment lost 5 bases, leaving 16 bases of the junction unmatched.

V is TRBV27 and J is TRBJ2-1; D might be TRBD1 or TRBD2, each matching 5 bases. V was trimmed by 2 bases and J by 12 bases, leaving 17 bases between them. Looked up from germline, CDR1 is MNHEY and CDR2 is SMNVEV (reference sequence). This CDR3 is built from 14 residues. The CDR3 here is CASSLPIPGTGQFF. For the CDR3, the DNA is TGTGCCAGCAGTTTACCCATTCCAGGGACCGGGCAGTTCTTC.

V usage is TRBV30 and J usage is TRBJ2-3; 10 nucleotides align to TRBD2. The V and J ends lost 2 bases and 6 bases, in that order; junction bases with no gene match: 8. This CDR3 has 15 residues. The V gene's germline CDR1 is GTSNPN and CDR2 SVGIG (reference sequence). CDR3: CAWSITSGIGDTQYF. CDR3 DNA sequence: TGTGCCTGGAGTATAACTAGCGGGATCGGGGATACGCAGTATTTT.

The gene calls are TRBV18 and TRBJ2-1, with a weak D call TRBD1 (6 bases). The ends were cut back, 2 bases at V and 1 base at J, with 12 bases in the middle. The CDR3 extends over 16 amino acids. CDR1 is KGHSH, CDR2 LQKENI, per germline. The DNA for the CDR3 is TGTGCCAGCTCACCAGGGAGACAGGAGTCCTACAATGAGCAGTTCTTC. It encodes CASSPGRQESYNEQFF.

V and J are TRBV20-1 and TRBJ2-7, with 8 bases aligning to TRBD2. Trimming removed 1 base from V and 5 bases from J; junction bases left unmatched: 16. Germline values: CDR1 DFQATT, CDR2 SNEGSKA (reference sequence). CDR3 length equals 17 residues. The CDR3 DNA reads TGCAGTGCTAGAGCGCAAACGGGACTAGTTTCTTCCCACGAGCAGTACTTC. This encodes CSARAQTGLVSSHEQYF.

The genes are TRBV7-9 and TRBJ2-7, with no clear D. The CDR3 sequence is 13 residues long. The germline CDR1 and CDR2 sequences are SEHNR and FQNEAQ (reference sequence). V dropped 3 bases and J dropped 7 bases, with 13 bases sitting between them. The CDR3 region is CASSLDRVGEQYF. The CDR3 DNA sequence: TGTGCCAGCAGCTTGGACCGAGTCGGGGAGCAGTACTTC.

A few counts support this clonotype. The chain joins TRBV6-1 to TRBJ2-7, with 10 nucleotides matching TRBD2. The germline gives CDR1 MNHNS, CDR2 SASEGT. V dropped 5 bases and J dropped 1; count of bases not matched to a gene: 8. The CDR3 is 16 residues long. In nucleotides, the CDR3 is TGTGCCAGCAGTCGACAAAGCGGGAGGGCGTCCTACGAGCAGTACTTC. Protein: CASSRQSGRASYEQYF.

This sequence joins TRBV12-3 or TRBV12-4 and TRBJ2-7; D unclear. This CDR3 has 14 residues. The germline V and J ends were trimmed by 3 bases and 1 base, with 10 bases remaining between them. The CDR3 DNA reads as TGTGCCAGCAGTTTGCAGACGCGTTCCTACGAGCAGTACTTC. Protein product: CASSLQTRSYEQYF.

The V gene is TRBV15, the J gene TRBJ1-2, with 8 bases identical to TRBD1. The CDR3 has 13 amino acids. Germline values: CDR1 LNHNV, CDR2 YYDKDF (reference sequence). The ends lost 1 base at V and 7 bases at J; junction bases unmatched: 2. CDR3 protein: CATSRADRAGYTF. The CDR3 nucleotides are TGTGCCACCAGCAGAGCGGACAGGGCTGGCTACACCTTC.

The chain uses TRBV18 and TRBJ2-7; possible D gene TRBD2, 5 bases. V was trimmed by 1 base and J by 3 bases, leaving 13 bases between them. Germline values: CDR1 KGHSH, CDR2 LQKENI. CDR3 size: 15 residues. CDR3 region: CASSPQGLLIYEQYF. As DNA, the CDR3 is TGTGCCAGCTCACCACAAGGACTGCTAATCTACGAGCAGTACTTC.

V and J are TRBV19 and TRBJ1-2, with 7 bases lining up with TRBD1. The trim removed 0 bases at V and 7 bases at J, leaving 11 bases unmatched. Germline CDR1 is LNHDA and CDR2 is SQIVND (reference sequence). The CDR3 is 16 amino acids. DNA of the CDR3: TGTGCCAGTAGTATAGATCGAGACAGGGCCACGACTGGCTACACCTTC. Protein sequence: CASSIDRDRATTGYTF.

The chain has TRBV7-3 and TRBJ2-5; D is uncertain. CDR3 length: 13 residues. Germline V gene lookup returns CDR1 SGHTA and CDR2 FQGTGA. The V end was cut by 5 bases, the J end by 5 bases, with 12 bases between. CDR3 coding DNA: TGTGCCAGCAGCCCCTCGGCATGGGAGACCCAGTACTTC. Its protein is CASSPSAWETQYF.

The chain is built from TRBV27 and TRBJ1-5; unclear D gene. This CDR3 is built from 14 residues. V was trimmed by 9 bases and J by 1 base, leaving 13 bases between them. CDR1 is MNHEY and CDR2 is SMNVEV in the germline V gene (reference sequence). The CDR3 protein is CASNREGSNQPQHF. The CDR3 nucleotides read TGTGCCAGTAATCGCGAGGGAAGCAATCAGCCCCAGCATTTT.

J is TRBJ2-1 and V is TRBV6-5, with TRBD2 identical over 8 bases. This CDR3 is built from 17 residues. J gave up 4 bases and V 0 bases, and 8 bases lay outside the gene matches. Germline values: CDR1 MNHEY, CDR2 SVGAGI. The CDR3 reads CASSYSYTREGYNEQFF. DNA of the CDR3: TGTGCCAGCAGTTACTCCTACACTCGGGAGGGATACAATGAGCAGTTCTTC.

The V gene is TRBV7-9, the J gene TRBJ2-1; D ambiguous. The CDR3 loop spans 9 amino acids. V was shortened by 5 bases and J by 12 bases, with 5 bases between the two germline ends. The germline V gene encodes CDR1 SEHNR and CDR2 FQNEAQ (reference sequence). CDR3 sequence: CASSTWQFF. The CDR3, as DNA: TGTGCCAGCAGCACATGGCAGTTCTTC.

The chain combines TRBV10-3 with TRBJ2-1, with D possibly TRBD2 on 5 matching bases. The germline gives CDR1 ENHRY, CDR2 SYGVKD. Between the trimmed V and J ends, which lost 0 bases and 0 bases, there was a span of 9 bases. The CDR3 spans 16 residues. CDR3 in DNA: TGTGCCATCAGTGAGTCGAGCGCGGGCTCCTACAATGAGCAGTTCTTC. Translation gives CAISESSAGSYNEQFF.